These 23 T cell receptor beta chains were all obtained from the same sample, sequenced in a study of T cell changes during pregnancy in multiple sclerosis (dated by TCRdb to the late 2010s). The protocol used for the library was the immunoSEQ multiplex PCR assay. The table was pulled from immuneACCESS by TCRdb, which kept in-frame rearrangements only. Such tables lose some clones; where checked, under half of the loss comes from unresolved V genes, and the rest has no known cause. Across this sample there are around 100,000 clones, with roughly 92% seen only once. The ten largest clones add up to 0.75% to 0.95% of the sample. The specimen comprised peripheral blood, sampled after pregnancy. These receptors originate from a female donor with multiple sclerosis, enrolled in a pregnancy study.

This chain uses TRBV6-1 with TRBJ2-7; the match to TRBD1 covers 8 bases. Germline V gives CDR1 MNHNS, CDR2 SASEGT. V was pared by 1 base and J by 2 bases, with 4 bases of the junction left unmatched. The CDR3 spans 15 residues. The CDR3 coding sequence is TGTGCCAGCAGTGAAGGACAGGGGCGCCCCTACGAGCAGTACTTC. It specifies CASSEGQGRPYEQYF.

This sequence joins TRBV28 and TRBJ1-4; 7 bases map to TRBD1. This CDR3 has 15 amino acids. Germline-derived CDR1 and CDR2 are MDHEN and SYDVKM. Unmatched junction bases numbered 5, after V lost 4 bases and J lost 3 bases. The CDR3 is CASSSRTGPNEKLFF. The CDR3 region has the DNA TGTGCCAGCAGTTCGCGGACAGGCCCTAATGAAAAACTGTTTTTT.

This clone was seen only a few times. The chain combines TRBV5-1 with TRBJ1-2, with unresolved D. CDR1 and CDR2 (germline): SGHRS, YFSETQ. Trimming stripped 0 bases from V and 4 bases from J, with 4 bases between. The CDR3 totals 12 residues. The CDR3 protein is CASSLDGYGYTF. The CDR3 nucleotides read TGCGCCAGCAGCTTGGACGGCTATGGCTACACCTTC.

The chain links TRBV5-4 to TRBJ1-1, with a tentative D call TRBD1 (6 bases). The CDR3 covers 15 residues. CDR1 is SGHNT, CDR2 YYREEE, per germline (reference sequence). V gave up 4 bases and J gave up 1 base, with 14 bases separating them. The CDR3 DNA follows: TGTGCCAGCAGCCGGTCGGGACATTCGAACACTGAAGCTTTCTTT. Its protein is CASSRSGHSNTEAFF.

The chain carries TRBV5-1 and TRBJ1-2; maybe TRBD1 (5 bases). The length of the CDR3 is 16 residues. V shed 0 bases and J shed 4 bases, with 16 bases lying between them. CDR1 is SGHRS and CDR2 is YFSETQ in the germline V gene. CDR3: CASSLDRGGARYGYTF. The CDR3 DNA reads as TGCGCCAGCAGCTTGGATCGCGGGGGAGCACGCTATGGCTACACCTTC.

The count of this clone is one. The chain couples TRBV11-2 to TRBJ2-7; weak D call: TRBD2 (6 bases). V was pared by 2 bases and J by 0 bases, with 8 bases between. CDR1 and CDR2 (germline): SGHAT, FQNNGV. There are 14 residues in the CDR3. The CDR3 here is CASSLPLASYEQYF. The CDR3 DNA reads TGTGCCAGCAGCTTACCACTAGCCTCCTACGAGCAGTACTTC.

The rearrangement links TRBV7-3 to TRBJ2-1; 10 nucleotides align to TRBD2. J lost 8 bases, V lost 3 bases, and 10 bases had no gene match. Germline V gene sequence: CDR1 SGHTA, CDR2 FQGTGA. The CDR3 has 16 residues. The CDR3 reads CASSFSGTSASYEQFF. CDR3 nucleotides: TGTGCCAGCAGCTTTTCCGGGACTAGCGCGAGCTATGAGCAGTTCTTC.

The sample holds one count of this clone. This chain connects TRBV5-6 to TRBJ2-1; 13 nucleotides agree with TRBD2. The germline V gene has CDR1 SGHDT and CDR2 YYEEEE. The CDR3 runs 17 residues. With 1 base clipped from V and 8 bases from J, the junction kept 9 bases outside the gene matches. The CDR3 here is CASSLTSFGLAGDEQFF. In DNA, the CDR3 is TGTGCCAGCAGCTTGACTAGTTTTGGACTAGCGGGGGATGAGCAGTTCTTC. The entire variable domain, with the rest obtained from reference TRBV5-6 and TRBJ2-1, is as follows: DAGVTQSPTHLIKTRGQQVTLRCSPKSGHDTVSWYQQALGQGPQFIFQYYEEEERQRGNFPDRFSGHQFPNYSSELNVNALLLGDSALYLCASSLTSFGLAGDEQFFGPGTRLTVL.

Here the CDR3 reads CASSSNQAMYNEQFF. CDR3 nucleotide sequence: TGTGCCAGCTCATCGAACCAGGCGATGTACAATGAGCAGTTCTTC. The V gene is TRBV18, the J gene TRBJ2-1; no clear D gene. The CDR3 loop spans 15 amino acids. Germline CDR1 KGHSH, CDR2 LQKENI. V lost 5 bases to trimming and J lost 4 bases, with 15 bases between them.

The chain employs TRBV7-8 and TRBJ2-5, with D possibly TRBD2 on 5 matching bases. The CDR3 totals 15 residues. Germline V gene data show CDR1 as SGHVS and CDR2 as FQNEAQ. The V gene lost 2 bases and the J gene lost 5 bases, with 15 bases spanning the gap. CDR3 in DNA: TGTGCCAGCAGCTTAAATTGGCAGCGGTGGGAGACCCAGTACTTC. Amino acids: CASSLNWQRWETQYF. The full variable domain, completed using reference TRBV7-8 and TRBJ2-5, is GAGVSQSPRYKVAKRGQDVALRCDPISGHVSLFWYQQALGQGPEFLTYFQNEAQLDKSGLPSDRFFAERPEGSVSTLKIQRTQQEDSAVYLCASSLNWQRWETQYFGPGTRLLVL.

The V call is TRBV27, the J call TRBJ2-7; no clear D. Deletions cut 3 bases from V and 2 bases from J, with 11 bases between. Germline loops: CDR1 MNHEY, CDR2 SMNVEV (reference sequence). This CDR3 spans 14 amino acids. CDR3 in DNA: TGTGCCAGCAGTTTCCAGACTGGCGCCTACGAGCAGTACTTC. Translating gives CASSFQTGAYEQYF.

This chain joins TRBV5-5 and TRBJ1-5; 9 nucleotides match TRBD1. With 4 bases clipped from V and 6 bases from J, the junction kept 8 bases outside the gene matches. The germline gives CDR1 SGHKS, CDR2 YYEKEE (reference sequence). The CDR3 extends over 15 amino acids. This CDR3 reads CASSREGQGSQPQHF. Written as DNA, the CDR3 is TGTGCCAGCAGCCGAGAGGGACAGGGATCTCAGCCCCAGCATTTT. Together with reference TRBV5-5 and TRBJ1-5, the CDR3 gives the full variable domain: DAGVTQSPTHLIKTRGQQVTLRCSPISGHKSVSWYQQVLGQGPQFIFQYYEKEERGRGNFPDRFSARQFPNYSSELNVNALLLGDSALYLCASSREGQGSQPQHFGDGTRLSIL.

The V gene is TRBV2, the J gene TRBJ2-7; 11 nucleotides line up with TRBD2. This CDR3 contains 14 residues. V gave up 6 bases and J gave up 2 bases; unmatched junction bases: 3. Germline V gives CDR1 SNHLY, CDR2 FYNNEI. The DNA for the CDR3 is TGTGCCAGCAGGGGGACTAGCGGCACCTACGAGCAGTACTTC. Translated: CASRGTSGTYEQYF.

The rearrangement joins TRBV11-3 to TRBJ2-2, with no clear D. This CDR3 comprises 14 residues. Trimming cost V 5 bases and J 0 bases, with 7 bases left between them. CDR1 and CDR2 (germline): SGHNT, YENEEA. This CDR3 reads CASSVGSNTGELFF. CDR3 nucleotide sequence: TGTGCCAGCAGCGTGGGCTCGAACACCGGGGAGCTGTTTTTT. Looking up the rest from reference TRBV11-3 and TRBJ2-2 gives the full variable domain: EAGVVQSPRYKIIEKKQPVAFWCNPISGHNTLYWYLQNLGQGPELLIRYENEEAVDDSQLPKDRFSAERLKGVDSTLKIQPAELGDSAVYLCASSVGSNTGELFFGEGSRLTVL.

The rearrangement uses TRBV19 and TRBJ1-2; D not resolved. This CDR3 spans 13 amino acids. The V gene's germline CDR1 is LNHDA and CDR2 SQIVND (reference sequence). Trimming took off 6 bases at V and 2 bases at J, with 10 bases between the two ends. The CDR3 region has the DNA TGTGCCAGTAGCCCAGGACTGAACTATGGCTACACCTTC. It encodes CASSPGLNYGYTF. The complete variable domain, with remaining parts taken from reference TRBV19 and TRBJ1-2, reads DGGITQSPKYLFRKEGQNVTLSCEQNLNHDAMYWYRQDPGQGLRLIYYSQIVNDFQKGDIAEGYSVSREKKESFPLTVTSAQKNPTAFYLCASSPGLNYGYTFGSGTRLTVV.

The rearrangement joins TRBV21-1 to TRBJ2-5; the table calls TRBD2, which could not be checked here. TRBV21-1 is a pseudogene segment. CDR3 length equals 17 residues. CDR3 in DNA: TGTGCCAGCAGCGACTTTAGCGGGAGAGCTCGCCAAGAGACCCAGTACTTC. The encoded protein is CASSDFSGRARQETQYF.

The chain's CDR3 is CASSMTDIKGSAEAFF. For the CDR3, the DNA is TGTGCCAGCAGTATGACCGATATAAAAGGGAGTGCTGAAGCTTTCTTT. The genes are TRBV27 and TRBJ1-1; D is unresolved. CDR3 length: 16 residues. The germline V gene encodes CDR1 MNHEY and CDR2 SMNVEV (reference sequence). V lost 5 bases, J lost 6 bases, and 22 bases lay in between.

The chain combines TRBV30 with TRBJ1-2; maybe TRBD1 (5 bases). Germline assignment: CDR1 GTSNPN and CDR2 SVGIG (reference sequence). Trimming stripped 1 base from V and 5 bases from J, with 20 bases between. The CDR3 has 16 amino acids. The CDR3 sequence: CAWSEATVPRGYGYTF. CDR3 DNA: TGTGCCTGGAGTGAGGCGACAGTCCCCCGGGGGTATGGCTACACCTTC.

The chain links TRBV29-1 to TRBJ2-7; no clear D gene. Germline CDR1 and CDR2: SQVTM and ANQGSEA. This CDR3 is built from 11 residues. V gave up 7 bases and J gave up 4 bases, with 11 bases separating them. CDR3: CSGSSPYEQYF. In nucleotides, the CDR3 is TGCAGCGGATCTAGTCCTTACGAGCAGTACTTC.

The rearrangement joins TRBV12-5 to TRBJ2-7, with 10 bases fitting TRBD1. The CDR3 is 15 amino acids. Trimming at V came to 5 bases and at J to 1 base, leaving 5 bases not matched to a gene. Germline V gene sequence: CDR1 LGHNT, CDR2 FRNRAP. The CDR3 nucleotides are TGTGCTAGTGGTATGGGACAGGGGATATCCTACGAGCAGTACTTC. Its protein is CASGMGQGISYEQYF.

This chain connects TRBV30 to TRBJ2-2; 8 bases line up with TRBD1. V was clipped by 4 bases and J by 6 bases; unmatched bases: 13. Germline V gene sequence: CDR1 GTSNPN, CDR2 SVGIG (reference sequence). CDR3 size: 16 residues. In DNA, the CDR3 is TGTGCCTGGATGCCCCGGCACAGGGGGTTCTCCGGGGAGCTGTTTTTT. Translating it yields CAWMPRHRGFSGELFF.

The chain has TRBV27 and TRBJ2-7, with TRBD2 matching 12 bases. This CDR3 comprises 21 residues. Germline-derived CDR1 and CDR2 are MNHEY and SMNVEV (reference sequence). J lost 5 bases, V lost 5 bases, and 25 bases had no gene match. The CDR3 nucleotides read TGTGCCAGCAGTAAGATCCCAACGGGCGCTAGCGGGAGGGCCAGGTCCAACGAGCAGTACTTC. Translated: CASSKIPTGASGRARSNEQYF.

Only one count was recorded for this clone. The rearrangement joins TRBV6-6 to TRBJ1-4; D unclear. Per the germline V gene, CDR1 is MNHNY and CDR2 is SVGAGI (reference sequence). The CDR3 length is 12 residues. V was pared by 6 bases and J by 5 bases, with 7 bases between. CDR3 in DNA: TGTGCCAGCAGAGAGTCGAATGAAAAACTGTTTTTT. Protein: CASRESNEKLFF.